The clone carrying this T cell receptor (beta chain) has just a few counts. Its antigen is undetermined. The sample originates from a study of T cells after yellow fever vaccination. Study overall: In the case of low-cell-number fractions, SMART-Seq v4 Ultra Low Input was used for preparation. Whole-study findings and limits: The study found a weaker secondary response that peaked faster, day 5 versus 15.

A single record per CDR3 protein comes from TCRdb applying MiXCR to the 5' RACE reads. The sample comprises just under 600,000 distinct CDR3 sequences, approximately 13% of which are singletons, and more than 12% rests with the top ten. The CDR3 runs 13 residues. V lost 3 bases, J lost 2 bases, and 9 bases lay in between. Germline loops: CDR1 DFQATT, CDR2 SNEGSKA (reference sequence). This material consisted of PBMCs, taken on the day of the yellow fever booster vaccination. The chain employs TRBV20-1 and TRBJ2-3, with D uncertain. This receptor was obtained from a young man who received the YFV17D yellow fever vaccine. CDR3 protein: CSARRAPTDTQYF. In DNA, the CDR3 is TGCAGTGCTAGGCGCGCCCCCACAGATACGCAGTATTTT.